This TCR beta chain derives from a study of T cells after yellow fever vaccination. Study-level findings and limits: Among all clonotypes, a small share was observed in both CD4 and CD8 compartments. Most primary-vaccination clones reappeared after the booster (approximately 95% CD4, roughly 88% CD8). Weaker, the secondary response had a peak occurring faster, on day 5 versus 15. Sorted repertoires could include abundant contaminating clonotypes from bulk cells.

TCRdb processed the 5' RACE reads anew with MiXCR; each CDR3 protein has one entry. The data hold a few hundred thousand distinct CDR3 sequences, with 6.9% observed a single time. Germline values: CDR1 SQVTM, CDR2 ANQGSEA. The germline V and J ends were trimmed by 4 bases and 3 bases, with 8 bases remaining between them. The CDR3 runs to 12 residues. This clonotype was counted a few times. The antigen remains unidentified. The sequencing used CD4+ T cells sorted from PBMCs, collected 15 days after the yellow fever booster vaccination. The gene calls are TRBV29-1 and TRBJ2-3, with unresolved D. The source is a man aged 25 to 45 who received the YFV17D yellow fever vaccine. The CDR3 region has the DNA TGCAGCGTTGCCCCGCAGACAGATACGCAGTATTTT. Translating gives CSVAPQTDTQYF.